Following are 6 T cell receptor beta chains from one sample sequenced in a study of blood T cells in healthy people across ages. The authors ran a second PCR of about 6 to 11 cycles using a sample-barcoded 5' primer and a J-beta primer mix. From the 5' RACE reads, TCRdb called clonotypes with MiXCR, one entry per CDR3 protein. The repertoire includes approximately 900,000 distinct CDR3 sequences, roughly 52% of them detected once, and about an eighth sits in the top ten. Sequencing was done on a sample of blood. These receptor sequences come from a man aged 25 to 40 in good health.

In its sample, this clonotype was seen a few times. The rearrangement joins TRBV4-1 to TRBJ2-3, with D possibly matching TRBD2 (6 bases). Germline V lookup: CDR1 MGHRA, CDR2 YSYEKL. This CDR3 region has 16 residues. Deletions cut 2 bases from V and 0 bases from J, with 12 bases between. The CDR3 DNA sequence: TGCGCCAGCAGCCAATCCCGACTAGGGAGCACAGATACGCAGTATTTT. This gives the protein CASSQSRLGSTDTQYF.

This clonotype was detected only a few times. The chain joins TRBV29-1 to TRBJ1-4; D gene uncertain. In germline, CDR1 is SQVTM, CDR2 ANQGSEA. The length of the CDR3 is 11 residues. Trimming left V 4 bases short and J 8 bases short, with 8 bases between. In nucleotides, the CDR3 is TGCAGCGTTGGGGAAGGCGAAAAACTGTTTTTT. Amino acid sequence: CSVGEGEKLFF. The full variable domain, rest sourced from reference TRBV29-1 and TRBJ1-4, is SAVISQKPSRDICQRGTSLTIQCQVDSQVTMMFWYRQQPGQSLTLIATANQGSEATYESGFVIDKFPISRPNLTFSTLTVSNMSPEDSSIYLCSVGEGEKLFFGSGTQLSVL.

The V and J genes are TRBV6-2 or TRBV6-3 and TRBJ2-7; D possibly corresponds to TRBD2 (6 bases). In germline, CDR1 is MNHEY, CDR2 SVGEGT. This CDR3 is built from 14 residues. The V and J ends lost 8 bases and 0 bases respectively, with 14 bases between them. For the CDR3, the DNA is TGTGCCAGCGCGGGGACCCCGAGCTCCTACGAGCAGTACTTC. Its protein is CASAGTPSSYEQYF.

The sample holds a few counts of this clonotype. The genes are TRBV12-3 or TRBV12-4 and TRBJ2-1, with TRBD2 matching over 8 bases. After removal of 4 bases from V and 2 bases from J, the junction contained 10 bases not matched to a gene. The CDR3 has 17 amino acids. The CDR3 spells CASSSRTSRGPYNEQFF. In nucleotides, the CDR3 is TGTGCCAGCAGTTCTCGGACTAGCCGGGGCCCCTACAATGAGCAGTTCTTC.

This clonotype has only a few counts. A much larger clone sits a single nucleotide away, making a read error possible. The rearrangement links TRBV29-1 to TRBJ2-1; possibly TRBD2 for D (6 bases). This CDR3 is 13 amino acids long. Germline CDR1 and CDR2: SQVTM and ANQGSEA. V gave up 0 bases and J gave up 13 bases, with 16 bases separating them. CDR3 coding DNA: TGCAGCGTTGAAGATCCCTCCCGGGGGACCCAGTTCTTC. Translating it yields CSVEDPSRGTQFF.

In regard to this clonotype: Possible read error: a much larger clone is one base away. The chain has TRBV7-9 and TRBJ2-3; D possibly corresponds to TRBD2 (5 bases). CDR1 is SEHNR and CDR2 is FQNEAQ in the germline V gene (reference sequence). The CDR3 runs 14 residues. The CDR3 region is CAGSFLDFTDTQYF. CDR3 coding DNA: TGTGCCGGCAGCTTCTTGGACTTCACAGATACGCAGTATTTT.